This T cell receptor (beta chain) was profiled in a study of T cells in Graves' hyperthyroidism and ophthalmopathy. Hyperthyroidism of Graves' type that showed no ophthalmopathy progression within 18 months was stable. V lost 6 bases, J lost 1 base, and 9 bases stayed unmatched. Germline V gene sequence: CDR1 MNHEY, CDR2 SMNVEV (reference sequence). The CDR3 covers 15 residues. Amplification targeted TCR beta CDR3 regions from RNA transcripts. First-round RT-PCR of the TCR CDR3 relied on the HTBI primer set. One entry per CDR3 protein results from TCRdb running MiXCR on the multiplex PCR reads. The table lists more than 550,000 distinct CDR3 sequences, roughly 17% of them singletons, with roughly a sixth in the top ten. This clonotype was detected many times.

The source of this sequence is a man in his forties or fifties with Graves' hyperthyroidism. The V gene is TRBV27, the J gene TRBJ2-7; 7 positions match TRBD1. The sample taken for sequencing was blood. The CDR3, as DNA: TGTGCCAGCAGGCTAGGGACAGCGACTTCCTACGAGCAGTACTTC. It is translated as CASRLGTATSYEQYF.